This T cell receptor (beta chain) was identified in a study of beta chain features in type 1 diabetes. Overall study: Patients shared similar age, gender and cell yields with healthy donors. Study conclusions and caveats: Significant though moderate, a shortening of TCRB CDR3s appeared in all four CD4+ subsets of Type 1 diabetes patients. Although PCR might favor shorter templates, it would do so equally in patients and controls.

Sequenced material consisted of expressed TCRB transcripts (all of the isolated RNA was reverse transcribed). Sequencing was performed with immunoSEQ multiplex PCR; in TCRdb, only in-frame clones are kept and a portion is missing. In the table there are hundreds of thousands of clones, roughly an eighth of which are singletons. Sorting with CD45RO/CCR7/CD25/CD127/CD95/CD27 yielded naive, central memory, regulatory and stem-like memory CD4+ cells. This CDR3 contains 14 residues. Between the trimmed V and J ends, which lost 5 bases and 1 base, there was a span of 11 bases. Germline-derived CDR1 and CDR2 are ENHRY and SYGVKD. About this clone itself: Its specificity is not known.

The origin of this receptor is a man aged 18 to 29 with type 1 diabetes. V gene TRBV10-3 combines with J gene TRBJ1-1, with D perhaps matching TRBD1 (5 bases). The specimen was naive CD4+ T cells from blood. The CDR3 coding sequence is TGTGCCATCAGTCGTCCGGGGCCGAACACTGAAGCTTTCTTT. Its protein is CAISRPGPNTEAFF.